These 22 T cell receptor beta chains were sequenced from one sample in a study of breast tumors, draining lymph nodes, adjacent tissues. Breast cancer patients provided tissue from their axillary draining lymph nodes. MiXCR, applied by TCRdb to the multiplex PCR reads, yields one record per CDR3 protein. This repertoire shows approximately 250,000 distinct CDR3 sequences, around 35% found once; its top ten account for approximately 3.3%. What was sequenced was axillary lymph node tissue. The source is a female donor with breast cancer. Some clones in this sample may be carry-over from other donors' samples.

This clonotype was picked up many times. The chain joins TRBV19 to TRBJ2-7; TRBD1 aligns across 9 bases. With V trimmed by 5 bases and J by 2 bases, 7 bases remained unmatched. Germline-derived CDR1 and CDR2 are LNHDA and SQIVND (reference sequence). CDR3 length: 15 residues. CDR3 in amino acids: CASSASRDRAYEQYF. CDR3 sequence (DNA): TGTGCCAGTAGTGCATCCCGGGACAGGGCCTACGAGCAGTACTTC.

At least ten counts were recorded for this clonotype. The gene calls are TRBV12-3 or TRBV12-4 and TRBJ2-5; 8 nucleotides line up with TRBD2. Trimming took 7 bases from V and 5 from J; bases not matched to a gene: 6. This CDR3 contains 13 residues. CDR3 coding DNA: TGTGCCAGCAAAGGGCTAGCGGGCGAGACCCAGTACTTC. This translates into CASKGLAGETQYF.

As regards this clonotype: This could be a read error, since a much larger clone is one nucleotide away. The chain has TRBV20-1 and TRBJ2-3; D not resolved. The length of the CDR3 is 14 residues. CDR1 is DFQATT and CDR2 is SNEGSKA in the germline V gene (reference sequence). The DNA for the CDR3 is TGCGGTGCTAGAGATGTAAGAAAGCTCTCTACGCAGTATTTT. Protein product: CGARDVRKLSTQYF.

This clonotype was picked up a small number of times. A single base separates this from a much larger clone, so it may be a read error. The chain uses TRBV20-1 and TRBJ1-6; D ambiguous. This CDR3 comprises 15 residues. Germline V gene sequence: CDR1 DFQATT, CDR2 SNEGSKA (reference sequence). The CDR3 DNA reads TGCAGTGCAGTAGACGGTAGCTCCTATACTTCACCCCTCCACTTT. Translated, it gives CSAVDGSSYTSPLHF.

This clonotype was counted many times. The chain employs TRBV19 and TRBJ2-5; D possibly corresponds to TRBD2 (6 bases). CDR1 and CDR2 (germline): LNHDA, SQIVND (reference sequence). This CDR3 has 13 amino acids. V gave up 7 bases and J gave up 1 base, with 10 bases separating them. The CDR3 DNA follows: TGTGCCAGTACTCCGGAGGGCCAAGAGACCCAGTACTTC. Translating it yields CASTPEGQETQYF.

This clonotype was found many times. The CDR3, as DNA: TGCAGCGTTGAGGTAGGGGTTAAGGCCTCCAATGAGCAGTTCTTC. Translation: CSVEVGVKASNEQFF. The V and J genes are TRBV29-1 and TRBJ2-1, with D perhaps matching TRBD1 (5 bases). This CDR3 is 15 amino acids long. V shed 3 bases and J shed 6 bases, with 18 bases lying between them. From germline, CDR1 is SQVTM and CDR2 ANQGSEA.

On this clonotype: This CDR3 fails to terminate in the conserved phenylalanine or tryptophan, so it likely reflects a read error. It is unclear where the CDR3 begins or ends on the DNA, so no DNA is shown, and the CDR3 is as TCRdb lists it. V usage is TRBV2 and J usage is TRBJ1-3; TRBD1 is taken as the D call from the table, unchecked against the DNA. The CDR3 spans 10 residues, counting both ends. Germline V gene sequence: CDR1 SNHLY, CDR2 FYNNEI. The CDR3 is CASSVPGANT.

In its sample, this clonotype was seen many times. The gene calls are TRBV2 and TRBJ2-7, with 7 nucleotides matching TRBD2. V was clipped by 3 bases and J by 0 bases; unmatched bases: 5. The CDR3 contains 15 residues. Germline-derived CDR1 and CDR2 are SNHLY and FYNNEI. For the CDR3, the DNA is TGTGCCAGCAGTGATTTGGCTAGCGGCTCCTACGAGCAGTACTTC. Its protein is CASSDLASGSYEQYF.

This clonotype appeared many times. This chain joins TRBV9 and TRBJ2-2; 11 bases align to TRBD2. CDR3 length: 15 amino acids. The V and J ends lost 3 bases and 6 bases, in that order; junction bases with no gene match: 4. Germline V gene data show CDR1 as SGDLS and CDR2 as YYNGEE. The DNA for the CDR3 is TGTGCCAGCAGCGCTTTGACTAGCGGGGCCGGGGAGCTGTTTTTT. Translating gives CASSALTSGAGELFF.

CDR3 DNA: TGTGCCAGCAGTTACTCGACAGTGGCAAAAGAGACCCAGTACTTC. Its protein product is CASSYSTVAKETQYF. The gene calls are TRBV6-5 and TRBJ2-5, with D maybe TRBD1 (5 bases). V lost 0 bases to trimming and J lost 3 bases, with 11 bases between them. The germline CDR1 and CDR2 sequences are MNHEY and SVGAGI. There are 15 residues in the CDR3.

V gene TRBV7-2 combines with J gene TRBJ2-6; D unclear. CDR1 and CDR2 (germline): SGHTA, FQGNSA. The germline V and J ends were trimmed by 3 bases and 5 bases, with 5 bases remaining between them. This CDR3 region has 13 residues. The CDR3 loop reads CASSFGRANVLTF. The CDR3 region has the DNA TGTGCCAGCAGCTTCGGACGGGCCAACGTCCTGACTTTC.

This clonotype was detected ten times or more. The genes are TRBV20-1 and TRBJ2-3, with TRBD2 matching 8 bases. The germline gives CDR1 DFQATT, CDR2 SNEGSKA (reference sequence). V lost 2 bases and J lost 0; bases outside the gene matches: 7. This CDR3 has 16 amino acids. The CDR3 DNA reads as TGCAGTGCTAGATTCCTAGCGGGCCTCAGCACAGATACGCAGTATTTT. Translating it yields CSARFLAGLSTDTQYF.

As regards this clonotype: This may be a read error, as it is one base from a much larger clone. The V call is TRBV25-1, the J call TRBJ2-2; possibly TRBD1 or TRBD2 for D (6 bases each). Germline V gene data show CDR1 as MGHDK and CDR2 as SYGVNS. The CDR3 totals 16 residues. In DNA, the CDR3 is TGTGCCAGCAGCCCTACGGGGGCAGGGAGGACCGGGGGGCTGTTTTTT. Its protein product is CASSPTGAGRTGGLFF.

This clonotype was detected many times. The chain links TRBV7-2 to TRBJ1-3; D is ambiguous. Deletions cut 5 bases from V and 1 base from J, with 6 bases between. Germline values: CDR1 SGHTA, CDR2 FQGNSA. The CDR3 has 13 amino acids. DNA of the CDR3: TGTGCCAGCAGCCGGGAATCTGGAAACACCATATATTTT. Translation: CASSRESGNTIYF.

Concerning this clonotype itself: It is likely a read error, because the conserved phenylalanine at the end of the CDR3 is missing. The chain couples TRBV7-2 to TRBJ1-1; D call uncertain. This CDR3 is built from 14 residues. Germline CDR1 and CDR2: SGHTA and FQGNSA. The V end was cut by 4 bases, the J end by 0 bases, with 9 bases between. CDR3 residues: CASSSQRLNTEAFL. The CDR3 nucleotides are TGTGCCAGCAGCTCACAAAGGTTGAACACTGAAGCTTTCTTG.

Concerning this clonotype itself: A read error may explain this, as a much larger clone is one base away. This chain connects TRBV5-5 to TRBJ2-1, with D possibly being TRBD2 (5 bases). CDR1 and CDR2 from the germline V gene are SGHKS and YYEKEE (reference sequence). The CDR3 covers 13 residues. Trimming took 0 bases from V and 12 from J, leaving 13 bases between them. For the CDR3, the DNA is TGTGCCAGCAGCTTGGTCCGATCGGGGAGGCAGTTCTTC. This translates into CASSLVRSGRQFF.

This clonotype was observed at least ten times. The junction shows a germline mismatch at one end, possibly a read error. The rearrangement joins TRBV20-1 to TRBJ1-2; D possibly corresponds to TRBD1 (6 bases). Per the germline V gene, CDR1 is DFQATT and CDR2 is SNEGSKA (reference sequence). The CDR3 loop spans 12 amino acids. CDR3 sequence: CSAIQGVYGSTF. The CDR3 DNA sequence: TGCAGTGCTATACAGGGAGTCTATGGCTCCACCTTC.

This clonotype was seen many times. This chain uses TRBV9 with TRBJ2-1; TRBD2 matches 14 bases. The CDR3 has 16 residues. V lost 3 bases and J lost 9; bases outside the gene matches: 8. CDR1 SGDLS and CDR2 YYNGEE come from the germline V gene. This chain's CDR3 is CASSAPGTSGSVEQFF. The CDR3 DNA sequence: TGTGCCAGCAGCGCCCCCGGGACTAGCGGGAGCGTTGAGCAGTTCTTC. Looking up the rest from reference TRBV9 and TRBJ2-1 gives the full variable domain: DSGVTQTPKHLITATGQRVTLRCSPRSGDLSVYWYQQSLDQGLQFLIQYYNGEERAKGNILERFSAQQFPDLHSELNLSSLELGDSALYFCASSAPGTSGSVEQFFGPGTRLTVL.

This clonotype showed up many times. In DNA, the CDR3 is TGTGCCAGCAGCGGACAGACCTACGAGCAGTACTTC. Encoded protein: CASSGQTYEQYF. The chain links TRBV5-5 to TRBJ2-7; tentatively, D is TRBD1 (6 bases). CDR1 is SGHKS and CDR2 is YYEKEE in the germline V gene (reference sequence). The CDR3 is 12 residues long. V lost 4 bases, J lost 2 bases, and 7 bases lay in between.

Regarding this clonotype: At one end, the junction sequence differs from germline, possibly due to a read error. The genes are TRBV9 and TRBJ2-3; D may be TRBD1 (5 bases). Germline CDR1 SGDLS, CDR2 YYNGEE. This CDR3 has 15 residues. CDR3 loop: CASSVGGAGSDTPYF. The DNA of the CDR3 is TGTGCCAGCAGCGTAGGGGGTGCAGGGTCAGATACGCCGTATTTT.

J is TRBJ1-4 and V is TRBV6-5, with 9 bases fitting TRBD1. CDR3 length equals 15 residues. The germline V gene encodes CDR1 MNHEY and CDR2 SVGAGI. Trimming took 6 bases from V and 8 from J; bases not matched to a gene: 10. CDR3 protein: CASRTGGGFREKLFF. CDR3 in DNA: TGTGCCAGCAGAACAGGGGGCGGCTTTCGAGAAAAACTGTTTTTT.

This clonotype was found many times. This chain uses TRBV20-1 with TRBJ2-7, with TRBD1 matching over 7 bases. The V gene end was trimmed by 4 bases and the J gene end by 5 bases; junction bases not matched to a gene: 11. The CDR3 consists of 14 residues. The germline V gene encodes CDR1 DFQATT and CDR2 SNEGSKA (reference sequence). The CDR3 loop is CSAKDDRAVNEQYF. In DNA, the CDR3 is TGCAGTGCTAAAGACGACAGGGCAGTCAACGAGCAGTACTTC.